These T cell receptor beta chains were read from a single sample in a study. TCRdb redid the calling of the 5' RACE reads with MiXCR, one entry per CDR3 protein. The table lists 50,000 to 65,000 distinct CDR3 sequences, 28% of them singletons. Specimen: tumor-infiltrating memory CD4+ T cells sorted from the breast tumor. Every receptor here comes from a female donor with breast cancer. Both conserved end residues are part of each CDR3. Fields, in order: V gene, D gene, CDR3 length, J gene, clone size, CDR3 DNA, CDR3 protein. A D gene is named only where the DNA matches it firmly. The size of a clone is reported for some rows only, either as once, few or many, or as a class for expanded clones.

v_call: TRBV29-1
d_call: TRBD1
cdr3_length: 13
j_call: TRBJ1-2
clone_size: few
cdr3_nt: TGCAGCGTGACCGGGACAGGGGGCCTTGGCTACACCTTC
cdr3_aa: CSVTGTGGLGYTF

v_call: TRBV7-7
d_call: -
cdr3_length: 13
j_call: TRBJ1-1
clone_size: -
cdr3_nt: TGTGCTAGCAGCTTCTCCAAGAACACTGAAGCTTTCTTT
cdr3_aa: CASSFSKNTEAFF

v_call: TRBV5-1
d_call: TRBD2
cdr3_length: 17
j_call: TRBJ2-5
clone_size: few
cdr3_nt: TGCGCCAGCAGCTTCGGGACTAGCGGGGGGTACCAAGAGACCCAGTACTTC
cdr3_aa: CASSFGTSGGYQETQYF

v_call: TRBV19
d_call: -
cdr3_length: 15
j_call: TRBJ1-1
clone_size: few
cdr3_nt: TGTGCCAGTAGTATAGACCGTGGACTGAACACTGAAGCTTTCTTT
cdr3_aa: CASSIDRGLNTEAFF

v_call: TRBV7-3
d_call: TRBD2
cdr3_length: 18
j_call: TRBJ2-3
clone_size: few
cdr3_nt: TGTGCCAGCAGCTTAACGCCGGGCAGCGGGGGGCCCACAGATACGCAGTATTTT
cdr3_aa: CASSLTPGSGGPTDTQYF

v_call: TRBV7-9
d_call: -
cdr3_length: 13
j_call: TRBJ1-1
clone_size: few
cdr3_nt: TGTGCCAGCAGATTAACACGCGACACTGAAGCTTTCTTT
cdr3_aa: CASRLTRDTEAFF

v_call: TRBV9
d_call: -
cdr3_length: 14
j_call: TRBJ1-1
clone_size: many
cdr3_nt: TGTGCCAGCAGCCCCGGGGTGAGGGACACTGAAGCTTTCTTT
cdr3_aa: CASSPGVRDTEAFF

v_call: TRBV5-5
d_call: -
cdr3_length: 15
j_call: TRBJ1-5
clone_size: few
cdr3_nt: TGTGCCAGCAGCTTGGGGTGGGGACCAGATCAGCCCCAGCATTTT
cdr3_aa: CASSLGWGPDQPQHF

v_call: TRBV7-9
d_call: -
cdr3_length: 17
j_call: TRBJ1-6
clone_size: few
cdr3_nt: TGTGCCAGCAGCTTAGGAGCCGGTGGGGGGACGAATTCACCCCTCCACTTT
cdr3_aa: CASSLGAGGGTNSPLHF

v_call: TRBV5-1
d_call: -
cdr3_length: 12
j_call: TRBJ1-2
clone_size: -
cdr3_nt: TGCGCCAGCAGCTCCCAGGGCGGAGGCTACACCTTC
cdr3_aa: CASSSQGGGYTF

v_call: TRBV7-7
d_call: TRBD2
cdr3_length: 14
j_call: TRBJ2-1
clone_size: -
cdr3_nt: TGTGCTAGCAGCTTAGGACTAGCCCCCAATGAGCAGTTCTTC
cdr3_aa: CASSLGLAPNEQFF

v_call: TRBV12-3/TRBV12-4
d_call: -
cdr3_length: 15
j_call: TRBJ1-1
clone_size: -
cdr3_nt: TGTGCCAGCAGTTTACGGGTTCCATCGAACACTGAAGCTTTCTTT
cdr3_aa: CASSLRVPSNTEAFF

v_call: TRBV5-6
d_call: TRBD1
cdr3_length: 14
j_call: TRBJ2-5
clone_size: few
cdr3_nt: TGTGCCAGCAGCTCGGGACAGATTCAAGAGACCCAGTACTTC
cdr3_aa: CASSSGQIQETQYF

v_call: TRBV5-5
d_call: -
cdr3_length: 15
j_call: TRBJ2-6
clone_size: -
cdr3_nt: TGTGCCAGCAGCTTGGTTCCCACTGGGGCCAACGTCCTGACTTTC
cdr3_aa: CASSLVPTGANVLTF

v_call: TRBV7-2
d_call: -
cdr3_length: 13
j_call: TRBJ2-7
clone_size: few
cdr3_nt: TGTGCCAGCAGCCTGGGGGGGGCAGGCGAGCAGTACTTC
cdr3_aa: CASSLGGAGEQYF

v_call: TRBV5-1
d_call: TRBD1
cdr3_length: 13
j_call: TRBJ1-2
clone_size: few
cdr3_nt: TGCGCCAGCAGCTTGGAAAGGGGGCAAGGCTACACCTTC
cdr3_aa: CASSLERGQGYTF

v_call: TRBV7-2
d_call: -
cdr3_length: 13
j_call: TRBJ1-2
clone_size: few
cdr3_nt: TGTGCCAGCAGCCCCAGTTCGTCCTATGGCTACACCTTC
cdr3_aa: CASSPSSSYGYTF

v_call: TRBV7-2
d_call: -
cdr3_length: 13
j_call: TRBJ2-4
clone_size: -
cdr3_nt: TGTGCCAGCAGGGAGCTAGCCAAAAACATTCAGTACTTC
cdr3_aa: CASRELAKNIQYF

v_call: TRBV18
d_call: TRBD1
cdr3_length: 16
j_call: TRBJ1-3
clone_size: -
cdr3_nt: TGTGCCAGCTCACCTCCCGGGACAGCCTCTGGAAACACCATATATTTT
cdr3_aa: CASSPPGTASGNTIYF

v_call: TRBV10-3
d_call: -
cdr3_length: 15
j_call: TRBJ1-1
clone_size: few
cdr3_nt: TGTGCCATCAGGCCCGCGGGACCCCAGAACACTGAAGCTTTCTTT
cdr3_aa: CAIRPAGPQNTEAFF

v_call: TRBV5-1
d_call: TRBD2
cdr3_length: 15
j_call: TRBJ2-7
clone_size: few
cdr3_nt: TGCGCCAGCAGCCCGGTGGGGGGACTAACGTACGAGCAGTACTTC
cdr3_aa: CASSPVGGLTYEQYF

v_call: TRBV7-2
d_call: -
cdr3_length: 12
j_call: TRBJ2-1
clone_size: -
cdr3_nt: TGTGCCAGCAGCTTCGACAGGTTGAGGCAGTTCTTC
cdr3_aa: CASSFDRLRQFF